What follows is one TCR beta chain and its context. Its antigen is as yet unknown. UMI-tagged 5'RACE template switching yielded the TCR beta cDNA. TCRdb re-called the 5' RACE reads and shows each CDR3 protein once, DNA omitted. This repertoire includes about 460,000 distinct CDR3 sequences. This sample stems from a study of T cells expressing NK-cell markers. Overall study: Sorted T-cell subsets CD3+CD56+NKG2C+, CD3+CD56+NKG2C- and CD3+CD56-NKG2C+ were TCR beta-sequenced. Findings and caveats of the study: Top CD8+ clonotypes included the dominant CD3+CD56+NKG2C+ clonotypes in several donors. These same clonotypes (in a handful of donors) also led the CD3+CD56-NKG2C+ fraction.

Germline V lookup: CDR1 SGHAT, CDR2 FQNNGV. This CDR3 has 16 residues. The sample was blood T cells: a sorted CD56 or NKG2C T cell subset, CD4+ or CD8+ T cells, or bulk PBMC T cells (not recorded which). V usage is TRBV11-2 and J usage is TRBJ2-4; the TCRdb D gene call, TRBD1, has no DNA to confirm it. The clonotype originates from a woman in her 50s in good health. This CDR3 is CASSADRALAKNIQYF.